A single sample gave rise to the 18 T cell receptor beta chains below, sequenced in a study of liver allograft versus peripheral blood T cells. Study as a whole: T cell receptor repertoires in transplanted livers were compared with those in recipients' peripheral blood.

TCRdb called the reads again in MiXCR, with one record for every CDR3 protein. The profile shows approximately 5,700 distinct CDR3 sequences, over 15% of them singletons. All receptors come from a human patient who had a liver transplant. The graft donor may be the source of some T cells.

This clonotype is termed medium-sized. Here the CDR3 reads CASSLGSKGISPLHF. The DNA of the CDR3 is TGTGCCAGCAGCTTAGGGAGTAAGGGTATTTCACCCCTCCACTTT. The V gene is TRBV7-9, the J gene TRBJ1-6; the D is unclear. The CDR3 has 15 residues. The V end was cut by 1 base, the J end by 9 bases, with 13 bases between. CDR1 SEHNR and CDR2 FQNEAQ come from the germline V gene (reference sequence). Based on the CDR3 plus reference TRBV7-9 and TRBJ1-6, the full variable domain is DTGVSQNPRHKITKRGQNVTFRCDPISEHNRLYWYRQTLGQGPEFLTYFQNEAQLEKSRLLSDRFSAERPKGSFSTLEIQRTEQGDSAMYLCASSLGSKGISPLHFGNGTRLTVT.

Regarding this clonotype: Given a much more abundant clone one base away, this may be a read error. This CDR3 is missing its conserved last phenylalanine or tryptophan, likely due to a read error. V usage is TRBV7-2 and J usage is TRBJ2-7; D may be TRBD1 (5 bases). Germline loops: CDR1 SGHTA, CDR2 FQGNSA. V gave up 3 bases and J gave up 4 bases, with 13 bases separating them. This CDR3 comprises 14 residues. The CDR3 loop reads CASSFFQGKYEQYS. The DNA for the CDR3 is TGTGCCAGCAGCTTCTTCCAGGGAAAGTACGAGCAGTACTCC.

This clonotype appeared a few times. The chain has TRBV9 and TRBJ2-1; no definite D call. Trimming removed 1 base from V and 7 bases from J, with 9 bases in between. The CDR3 is 13 residues long. From germline, CDR1 is SGDLS and CDR2 YYNGEE. CDR3 amino acids: CASSVYGFNEQFF. The DNA of the CDR3 is TGTGCCAGCAGCGTATATGGCTTTAATGAGCAGTTCTTC.

The table lists this clonotype with a few counts. The CDR3 sequence is CASSIGQGARTQYF. The CDR3 region has the DNA TGTGCCAGTAGTATAGGACAGGGGGCCAGGACCCAGTACTTC. The chain recombines TRBV19 with TRBJ2-5, with 10 nucleotides matching TRBD1. The CDR3 runs to 14 residues. The germline CDR1 and CDR2 sequences are LNHDA and SQIVND (reference sequence). The J segment lost 7 bases and the V segment lost 1 base, leaving 3 bases of the junction unmatched.

V gene TRBV3-1 combines with J gene TRBJ1-3; possibly TRBD1 for D (5 bases). V was cut by 4 bases and J by 2 bases, with 18 bases left in between. The CDR3 loop spans 17 amino acids. Germline CDR1 is LGHDT and CDR2 is YNNKEL (reference sequence). The CDR3 reads CASSLWGDRFTGNTIYF. The CDR3 nucleotides are TGTGCCAGCAGCCTTTGGGGGGACCGCTTCACTGGAAACACCATATATTTT.

This clonotype is medium-sized by share. J is TRBJ1-4 and V is TRBV12-3 or TRBV12-4, with D unresolved. The CDR3 loop spans 14 amino acids. The V and J ends lost 2 bases and 0 bases respectively, with 4 bases between them. Here the CDR3 reads CASSLSTTNEKLFF. The CDR3 bases are TGTGCCAGCAGTTTAAGTACAACTAATGAAAAACTGTTTTTT.

This clonotype occurred once. This sequence may be a read error, since a much larger clone differs from it by one base. The CDR3 DNA sequence: TGTGCCCTTCGACGGGGAGGGAACGAGCAGTACTTC. Amino acid sequence: CALRRGGNEQYF. This chain connects TRBV6-1 to TRBJ2-7, with TRBD2 matching 7 bases. The CDR3 length is 12 residues. Germline V gene lookup returns CDR1 MNHNS and CDR2 SASEGT. The V segment lost 11 bases and the J segment 5 bases; nucleotides outside the gene matches: 9.

This clonotype occurred a few times. This sequence joins TRBV29-1 and TRBJ2-1; TRBD1 or TRBD2 may be the D gene (5 bases each). The CDR3 runs to 13 residues. Germline CDR1 and CDR2: SQVTM and ANQGSEA. The V gene lost 6 bases and the J gene lost 5 bases, with 14 bases spanning the gap. This chain's CDR3 is CSVGPLAHNEQFF. The CDR3 DNA follows: TGCAGCGTGGGACCTCTAGCCCACAATGAGCAGTTCTTC.

This clonotype ranks as medium-sized. The J gene is TRBJ1-2, the V gene TRBV18; D gene unclear. V lost 6 bases, J lost 4 bases, and 9 bases lay in between. Germline V CDR1 and CDR2: KGHSH, LQKENI. The CDR3 is made up of 12 amino acids. Written as DNA, the CDR3 is TGTGCCAGCTCTCATTCAAGCTATGGCTACACCTTC. It is translated as CASSHSSYGYTF.

Judged by abundance, this clonotype is large. The chain recombines TRBV24-1 with TRBJ2-2; 7 nucleotides align to TRBD1. The V gene end was trimmed by 0 bases and the J gene end by 1 base; junction bases not matched to a gene: 1. The germline V gene encodes CDR1 KGHDR and CDR2 SFDVKD. There are 16 residues in the CDR3. The chain's CDR3 is CATSDLRTGNTGELFF. The CDR3 nucleotides read TGTGCCACCAGTGATTTGCGGACAGGGAACACCGGGGAGCTGTTTTTT.

A few counts support this clonotype. The chain combines TRBV11-2 with TRBJ2-5; D call uncertain. CDR1 and CDR2 (germline): SGHAT, FQNNGV. The CDR3 has 17 residues. V was pared by 5 bases and J by 5 bases, with 24 bases between. This CDR3 is CASSPRTAAELGETQYF. The DNA of the CDR3 is TGTGCCAGCAGCCCCCGGACCGCGGCGGAGCTAGGGGAGACCCAGTACTTC. The whole variable domain, remainder taken from reference TRBV11-2 and TRBJ2-5, is EAGVAQSPRYKIIEKRQSVAFWCNPISGHATLYWYQQILGQGPKLLIQFQNNGVVDDSQLPKDRFSAERLKGVDSTLKIQPAKLEDSAVYLCASSPRTAAELGETQYFGPGTRLLVL.

This clonotype has a handful of counts. This chain joins TRBV30 and TRBJ2-4; TRBD1 might be the D (6 bases). V was pared by 3 bases and J by 5 bases, with 11 bases between. The CDR3 has 13 residues. The germline gives CDR1 GTSNPN, CDR2 SVGIG (reference sequence). Here the CDR3 DNA reads TGTGCCTGGAGATCTACAGGGCAAAACATTCAGTACTTC. As protein: CAWRSTGQNIQYF.

By proportion, this clonotype is medium-sized. This rearrangement joins TRBV12-3 or TRBV12-4 to TRBJ2-7; 10 bases line up with TRBD2. There are 16 residues in the CDR3. The V segment lost 4 bases and the J segment 3 bases; nucleotides outside the gene matches: 9. CDR3 amino acids: CASSSTLSGRLYEQYF. The CDR3 bases are TGTGCCAGCAGTTCCACTCTTAGCGGGAGGCTCTACGAGCAGTACTTC.

This clonotype occurred once. The chain is built from TRBV10-3 and TRBJ1-6; tentatively, D is TRBD1 (6 bases). The CDR3 is 15 residues long. The germline V gene has CDR1 ENHRY and CDR2 SYGVKD. V lost 4 bases to trimming and J lost 7 bases, with 14 bases between them. CDR3 loop: CAISGQTGENSPLHF. In nucleotides, the CDR3 is TGTGCCATCAGTGGCCAGACAGGAGAGAATTCACCCCTCCACTTT.

This clonotype is medium-sized by share. V usage is TRBV7-2 and J usage is TRBJ2-2; D is perhaps TRBD2 (6 bases). V lost 3 bases and J lost 6, with 14 bases in between. CDR3 size: 15 residues. Germline CDR1 reads SGHTA; CDR2 reads FQGNSA. The CDR3 is CASSLTSVNAGELFF. The CDR3 DNA sequence: TGTGCCAGCAGCTTGACTAGTGTTAACGCCGGGGAGCTGTTTTTT.

This clonotype has at least ten counts. V is TRBV7-2 and J is TRBJ2-3, with 7 bases aligning to TRBD2. The J segment lost 0 bases and the V segment lost 1 base, leaving 4 bases of the junction unmatched. Germline loops: CDR1 SGHTA, CDR2 FQGNSA. The CDR3 is 16 residues long. CDR3 loop: CASSLVGGSSTDTQYF. The CDR3 coding sequence is TGTGCCAGCAGCTTAGTCGGCGGGAGTAGCACAGATACGCAGTATTTT. Filled out from reference TRBV7-2 and TRBJ2-3, the complete variable domain reads GAGVSQSPSNKVTEKGKDVELRCDPISGHTALYWYRQSLGQGLEFLIYFQGNSAPDKSGLPSDRFSAERTGGSVSTLTIQRTQQEDSAVYLCASSLVGGSSTDTQYFGPGTRLTVL.

By share, this clonotype ranks as medium-sized. The chain couples TRBV19 to TRBJ2-6; D not resolved. V lost 5 bases, J lost 0 bases, and 2 bases lay in between. Germline-derived CDR1 and CDR2 are LNHDA and SQIVND (reference sequence). This CDR3 has 13 amino acids. Here the CDR3 DNA reads TGTGCCAGTAGTCCCTCTGGGGCCAACGTCCTGACTTTC. As protein: CASSPSGANVLTF.

By share, this clonotype ranks as medium-sized. The chain employs TRBV10-3 and TRBJ2-7; D tentatively reads TRBD1 or TRBD2 (5 bases each). The V and J ends lost 11 bases and 2 bases respectively, with 16 bases between them. The CDR3 loop spans 13 amino acids. The germline V gene encodes CDR1 ENHRY and CDR2 SYGVKD. CDR3 sequence (DNA): TGTGCCTCGGGCGAGGGGCCACCCTACGAGCAGTACTTC. The encoded protein is CASGEGPPYEQYF.